This TCR beta chain was captured in a study of T-cell memory formation after mild COVID-19. Overall study: Largely donor-specific sequence clusters came from a couple of donors.

Study observations and caveats: Later expanders leaned toward CD4+, whereas clones contracting from day 15 to 85 were balanced CD4/CD8.

Between the trimmed V and J ends, which lost 2 bases and 4 bases, there was a span of 10 bases. CDR3 length equals 14 residues. Germline assignment: CDR1 KGHSH and CDR2 LQKENI. Details on this clonotype: What it binds is not known.

UMIs and sample barcodes were carried by the TCR alpha and TCR beta cDNA libraries that 5'RACE produced using constant-segment primers. TCRdb re-analysed the 5' RACE reads in MiXCR, keeping a single row per CDR3 protein. The sample holds 290,000 or so distinct CDR3 sequences, just under 20% seen once. V usage is TRBV18 and J usage is TRBJ2-3; possible D gene TRBD2, 6 bases. The TCR comes from a man aged 18 to 29 who had mild COVID-19 (a few samples of this study predate the infection). Cell type and time point are not known. Sequencing input: PBMCs or a T cell subset sorted from them (not recorded which). Here the CDR3 reads CASSPSSAPDTQYF. In DNA form, the CDR3 reads TGTGCCAGCTCACCATCTAGCGCGCCAGATACGCAGTATTTT.